The 27 T cell receptor beta chains in this list originate from one sample, sequenced in a study of cytomegalovirus exposure and HLA in healthy donors. The PCR contained 60 Vbeta and 13 Jbeta primers. Here immunoSEQ multiplex PCR was the method, and the copy in TCRdb shows in-frame clones only, minus some. The sample carries under 130,000 clones, around 80% recorded once. Input material: PBMCs. These receptors originate from a woman aged 18-29 years in good health and CMV-seropositive.

The chain is built from TRBV28 and TRBJ2-5; weak D call: TRBD1 (6 bases). Trimming took off 6 bases at V and 0 bases at J, with 17 bases between the two ends. Per germline, CDR1 MDHEN and CDR2 SYDVKM. The length of the CDR3 is 16 residues. The CDR3, as DNA: TGTGCCAGCAGCCCTCAGACAGGCCCACACCAAGAGACCCAGTACTTC. Translated, it gives CASSPQTGPHQETQYF.

The chain links TRBV4-1 to TRBJ2-7; 9 nucleotides agree with TRBD2. Germline-derived CDR1 and CDR2 are MGHRA and YSYEKL. V was pared by 1 base and J by 7 bases, with 8 bases of the junction left unmatched. The CDR3 covers 15 residues. CDR3 sequence (DNA): TGCGCCAGCAGCCAAGTTGCTAGCGGGATGGGGGAGCAGTACTTC. The encoded protein is CASSQVASGMGEQYF.

This clone was counted a few times. The chain couples TRBV7-6 to TRBJ1-4; D gene uncertain. Germline CDR1 reads SGHVS; CDR2 reads FNYEAQ. The ends were cut back, 4 bases at V and 8 bases at J, with 11 bases in the middle. This CDR3 region has 13 residues. In DNA, the CDR3 is TGTGCCAGCAGCTCTTCTGGAGGGGAAAAACTGTTTTTT. This codes for CASSSSGGEKLFF.

The chain carries TRBV30 and TRBJ1-2; 8 bases align to TRBD1. With 1 base clipped from V and 4 bases from J, the junction kept 8 bases outside the gene matches. Germline V gene lookup returns CDR1 GTSNPN and CDR2 SVGIG (reference sequence). The CDR3 loop spans 15 amino acids. The CDR3 sequence: CAWSGLGTGIYGYTF. Here the CDR3 DNA reads TGTGCCTGGAGTGGCCTAGGGACAGGAATCTATGGCTACACCTTC.

V gene TRBV5-1 combines with J gene TRBJ2-1, with D perhaps matching TRBD2 (6 bases). From germline, CDR1 is SGHRS and CDR2 YFSETQ. The CDR3 is 15 amino acids. V was trimmed by 0 bases and J by 7 bases, leaving 14 bases between them. CDR3 in amino acids: CASSLVVAGSNEQFF. CDR3 nucleotide sequence: TGCGCCAGCAGCTTGGTTGTGGCGGGGTCAAATGAGCAGTTCTTC.

The rearrangement links TRBV6-4 to TRBJ1-5; D unclear. V lost 2 bases and J lost 7, with 6 bases in between. There are 12 residues in the CDR3. Germline V gives CDR1 MRHNA, CDR2 SNTAGT. CDR3 amino acids: CASSDQYQPQHF. The CDR3, as DNA: TGTGCCAGCAGTGACCAGTACCAGCCCCAGCATTTT.

This clone has more than one count but fewer than ten. The chain employs TRBV18 and TRBJ1-2; D remains unclear. The length of the CDR3 is 14 residues. The V end lost 3 bases, the J end lost 3 bases, and 11 bases lay between the germline ends. Germline V gene lookup returns CDR1 KGHSH and CDR2 LQKENI. CDR3: CASSPSVTDYGYTF. CDR3 sequence (DNA): TGTGCCAGCTCACCCTCGGTAACAGACTATGGCTACACCTTC.

This chain connects TRBV18 to TRBJ2-3; D is perhaps TRBD1 (6 bases). Trimming pared 9 bases from V and 6 bases from J, leaving 22 bases between. The germline gives CDR1 KGHSH, CDR2 LQKENI. CDR3 length: 15 residues. In DNA form, the CDR3 reads TGTGCCAGAACCACGACAGGCCCCGCGGAGGATACGCAGTATTTT. Translated, it gives CARTTTGPAEDTQYF.

The CDR3 here is CASSSNRGTYNEQFF. The CDR3 DNA sequence: TGTGCCAGCAGCTCCAACAGGGGGACCTACAATGAGCAGTTCTTC. The rearrangement uses TRBV7-6 and TRBJ2-1; TRBD1 matches 8 bases. Germline CDR1 reads SGHVS; CDR2 reads FNYEAQ. V was clipped by 4 bases and J by 2 bases; unmatched bases: 4. The length of the CDR3 is 15 residues.

V usage is TRBV29-1 and J usage is TRBJ2-6, with TRBD1 matching over 8 bases. The V gene end was trimmed by 0 bases and the J gene end by 3 bases; junction bases not matched to a gene: 13. Germline V gives CDR1 SQVTM, CDR2 ANQGSEA. This CDR3 spans 19 amino acids. CDR3 residues: CSVEDLGRGRFGGANVLTF. The DNA for the CDR3 is TGCAGCGTTGAAGATCTCGGCAGGGGGCGCTTTGGTGGGGCCAACGTCCTGACTTTC.

This CDR3 reads CASSLISSYEQYF. For the CDR3, the DNA is TGTGCCAGCAGCTTAATTAGCTCCTACGAGCAGTACTTC. The chain couples TRBV7-2 to TRBJ2-7; no clear D. Germline V gene lookup returns CDR1 SGHTA and CDR2 FQGNSA. Trimming removed 2 bases at V and 0 bases at J, with 5 bases between. The CDR3 runs to 13 residues.

This clone was seen only a few times. The CDR3 DNA sequence: TGTGCCAGTAGTAGCGGGGGGGGCCCCGAGACCCAGTACTTC. This sequence encodes CASSSGGGPETQYF. The chain joins TRBV19 to TRBJ2-5, with TRBD2 matching over 9 bases. The germline V gene encodes CDR1 LNHDA and CDR2 SQIVND (reference sequence). The CDR3 runs 14 residues. After removal of 4 bases from V and 5 bases from J, the junction contained 5 bases not matched to a gene.

This clone came up many times. The chain couples TRBV25-1 to TRBJ1-6; the match to TRBD1 covers 8 bases. The V and J ends lost 3 bases and 10 bases, in that order; junction bases with no gene match: 8. Germline loops: CDR1 MGHDK, CDR2 SYGVNS. The length of the CDR3 is 15 residues. CDR3 loop: CASSEEDRDLSPLHF. The DNA for the CDR3 is TGTGCCAGCAGTGAGGAGGACAGGGACTTGTCACCCCTCCACTTT.

V gene TRBV6-5 combines with J gene TRBJ1-2, with 9 bases matching TRBD1. Germline V gives CDR1 MNHEY, CDR2 SVGAGI. With V trimmed by 5 bases and J by 2 bases, 3 bases remained unmatched. The CDR3 is 14 residues long. CDR3 nucleotides: TGTGCCAGCAGTGGGACAGGGAAAAACTATGGCTACACCTTC. Translation: CASSGTGKNYGYTF.

The chain is built from TRBV7-3 and TRBJ2-7; weak D call: TRBD1 (6 bases). The CDR3 length is 14 residues. V lost 5 bases and J lost 5, with 16 bases in between. CDR1 SGHTA and CDR2 FQGTGA come from the germline V gene. Written as DNA, the CDR3 is TGTGCCAGCAGCCCAACCCGGACAGCCCACGAGCAGTACTTC. Translation gives CASSPTRTAHEQYF. Full variable domain (missing parts from reference TRBV7-3 and TRBJ2-7): GAGVSQTPSNKVTEKGKYVELRCDPISGHTALYWYRQSLGQGPEFLIYFQGTGAADDSGLPNDRFFAVRPEGSVSTLKIQRTERGDSAVYLCASSPTRTAHEQYFGPGTRLTVT.

V and J are TRBV7-2 and TRBJ2-3; D may be TRBD1 (6 bases). The CDR3 is 15 residues long. Germline CDR1 reads SGHTA; CDR2 reads FQGNSA. The V end lost 0 bases, the J end lost 4 bases, and 11 bases lay between the germline ends. This CDR3 is CASSLATGEADTQYF. In DNA form, the CDR3 reads TGTGCCAGCAGCTTAGCGACAGGAGAGGCAGATACGCAGTATTTT.

This sequence joins TRBV28 and TRBJ2-7; possible D gene TRBD2, 5 bases. This CDR3 contains 13 residues. V shed 6 bases and J shed 4 bases, with 13 bases lying between them. The germline gives CDR1 MDHEN, CDR2 SYDVKM. CDR3: CASSRPAEYEQYF. The CDR3 nucleotides are TGTGCCAGCAGCAGGCCAGCGGAGTACGAGCAGTACTTC.

J is TRBJ2-7 and V is TRBV4-2, with 8 bases aligning to TRBD2. Germline trimming cut 1 base from V and 0 bases from J; bases unmatched to any gene: 5. This CDR3 is built from 16 residues. Looked up from germline, CDR1 is LGHNA and CDR2 is YNFKEQ. The CDR3 sequence is CASSQAAGDSSYEQYF. The CDR3 DNA sequence: TGTGCCAGCAGCCAAGCAGCGGGAGACTCCTCCTACGAGCAGTACTTC.

This clone was counted a few times. This chain uses TRBV6-1 with TRBJ2-2; D perhaps matches TRBD2 (5 bases). Deletions cut 7 bases from V and 8 bases from J, with 8 bases between. CDR1 and CDR2 (germline): MNHNS, SASEGT. The CDR3 sequence is 11 residues long. CDR3 bases: TGTGCCAGCACCCGAGGGGGGGAGCTGTTTTTT. It specifies CASTRGGELFF.

This clone appeared a few times. The V gene is TRBV5-1, the J gene TRBJ2-1; D is unclear. CDR3 length: 16 amino acids. Germline assignment: CDR1 SGHRS and CDR2 YFSETQ. V lost 7 bases and J lost 0, with 17 bases in between. The CDR3 DNA follows: TGCGCCAGCCGTTGGTTCGCGTCGAGCTCCTACAATGAGCAGTTCTTC. This encodes CASRWFASSSYNEQFF.

This clone was seen just once. This chain uses TRBV14 with TRBJ1-1; 7 bases agree with TRBD1. V lost 6 bases to trimming and J lost 0 bases; unmatched junction nucleotides: 4. This CDR3 is built from 14 residues. Germline V gives CDR1 SGHDN, CDR2 FVKESK. CDR3 nucleotide sequence: TGTGCCAGCAGTCCCAGGGGGTTGAACACTGAAGCTTTCTTT. Translated: CASSPRGLNTEAFF.

This chain links TRBV7-3 with TRBJ1-2, with D perhaps matching TRBD1 (5 bases). The CDR3 consists of 15 residues. Germline loops: CDR1 SGHTA, CDR2 FQGTGA. Trimming cost V 4 bases and J 7 bases, with 19 bases left between them. The CDR3 sequence: CASSSNRSRESGYTF. CDR3 nucleotides: TGTGCCAGCAGCTCTAACAGGAGCCGGGAGTCTGGCTACACCTTC.

The rearrangement links TRBV5-6 to TRBJ2-7; D gene unclear. Germline V lookup: CDR1 SGHDT, CDR2 YYEEEE. With 0 bases removed from V and 3 bases from J, the gap between germline ends came to 10 bases. There are 14 residues in the CDR3. CDR3 sequence: CASSLGARNYEQYF. The CDR3 region has the DNA TGTGCCAGCAGCTTGGGTGCCAGGAACTACGAGCAGTACTTC.

V usage is TRBV7-9 and J usage is TRBJ2-1; 10 bases line up with TRBD2. This CDR3 has 14 amino acids. In germline, CDR1 is SEHNR, CDR2 FQNEAQ (reference sequence). V lost 0 bases and J lost 9; bases outside the gene matches: 2. In DNA form, the CDR3 reads TGTGCCAGCAGCTTAGCACTAGCGGGGTCTGAGCAGTTCTTC. It specifies CASSLALAGSEQFF.

The V and J genes are TRBV5-1 and TRBJ2-1, with 7 bases that match TRBD2. The length of the CDR3 is 15 residues. CDR1 is SGHRS and CDR2 is YFSETQ in the germline V gene. J lost 3 bases, V lost 4 bases, and 7 bases had no gene match. The CDR3 DNA sequence: TGCGCCAGCAGCAGCCTTGGCGGGGGCTACAATGAGCAGTTCTTC. As protein: CASSSLGGGYNEQFF.

The V and J genes are TRBV5-1 and TRBJ1-2, with D perhaps TRBD1 (5 bases). The germline V and J ends were trimmed by 0 bases and 3 bases, with 9 bases remaining between them. Looked up from germline, CDR1 is SGHRS and CDR2 is YFSETQ. The length of the CDR3 is 14 residues. Here the CDR3 reads CASSLAGGDYGYTF. CDR3 sequence (DNA): TGCGCCAGCAGCTTGGCCGGGGGGGACTATGGCTACACCTTC.

V is TRBV7-8 and J is TRBJ2-1, with D perhaps TRBD1 (6 bases). In germline, CDR1 is SGHVS, CDR2 FQNEAQ. The CDR3 has 15 residues. The V end lost 2 bases, the J end lost 0 bases, and 8 bases lay between the germline ends. The CDR3: CASSLRGSSYNEQFF. CDR3 nucleotide sequence: TGTGCCAGCAGCTTAAGGGGGAGCTCCTACAATGAGCAGTTCTTC. The whole variable domain, filled in from reference TRBV7-8 and TRBJ2-1, reads GAGVSQSPRYKVAKRGQDVALRCDPISGHVSLFWYQQALGQGPEFLTYFQNEAQLDKSGLPSDRFFAERPEGSVSTLKIQRTQQEDSAVYLCASSLRGSSYNEQFFGPGTRLTVL.